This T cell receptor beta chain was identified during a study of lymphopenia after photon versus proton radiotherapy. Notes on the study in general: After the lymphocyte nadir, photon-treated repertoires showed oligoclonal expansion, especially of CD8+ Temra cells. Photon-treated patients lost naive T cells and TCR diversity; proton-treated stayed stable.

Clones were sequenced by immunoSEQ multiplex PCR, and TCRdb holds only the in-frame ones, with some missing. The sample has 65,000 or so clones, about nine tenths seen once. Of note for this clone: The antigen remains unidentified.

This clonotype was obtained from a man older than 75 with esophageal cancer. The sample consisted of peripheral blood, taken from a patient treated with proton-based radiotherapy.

This chain's CDR3 is CASGSGRAGELFF. DNA of the CDR3: TGTGCCAGTGGTAGCGGGAGGGCCGGGGAGCTGTTTTTT. The genes are TRBV19 and TRBJ2-2, with 11 bases that match TRBD2. From germline, CDR1 is LNHDA and CDR2 SQIVND (reference sequence). The CDR3 is 13 amino acids. V shed 8 bases and J 6 bases; nucleotides not matched to a gene: 2.